This TCR beta chain emerged from a study of T-cell reconstitution after alpha-beta-depleted transplantation in children. TCRbeta library construction was performed incorporating unique molecular identifiers. Using its own MiXCR run on the PCR reads, TCRdb lists one record per CDR3 protein. In the table there are roughly 180,000 distinct CDR3 sequences, roughly 15% of which are singletons. This CDR3 is 15 amino acids long. This chain links TRBV21-1 with TRBJ2-2. TRBV21-1 is a pseudogene segment. The clonotype was recovered from a human donor who donated a stem cell graft to a child with acute lymphoblastic leukemia. The material sequenced was PBMCs from the stem cell graft donor, taken from the stem cell graft. The DNA for the CDR3 is TGTGCCAGCAGCAGAAATTGCAGGAACACCGGGGAGCTGTTTTTT. Protein product: CASSRNCRNTGELFF.